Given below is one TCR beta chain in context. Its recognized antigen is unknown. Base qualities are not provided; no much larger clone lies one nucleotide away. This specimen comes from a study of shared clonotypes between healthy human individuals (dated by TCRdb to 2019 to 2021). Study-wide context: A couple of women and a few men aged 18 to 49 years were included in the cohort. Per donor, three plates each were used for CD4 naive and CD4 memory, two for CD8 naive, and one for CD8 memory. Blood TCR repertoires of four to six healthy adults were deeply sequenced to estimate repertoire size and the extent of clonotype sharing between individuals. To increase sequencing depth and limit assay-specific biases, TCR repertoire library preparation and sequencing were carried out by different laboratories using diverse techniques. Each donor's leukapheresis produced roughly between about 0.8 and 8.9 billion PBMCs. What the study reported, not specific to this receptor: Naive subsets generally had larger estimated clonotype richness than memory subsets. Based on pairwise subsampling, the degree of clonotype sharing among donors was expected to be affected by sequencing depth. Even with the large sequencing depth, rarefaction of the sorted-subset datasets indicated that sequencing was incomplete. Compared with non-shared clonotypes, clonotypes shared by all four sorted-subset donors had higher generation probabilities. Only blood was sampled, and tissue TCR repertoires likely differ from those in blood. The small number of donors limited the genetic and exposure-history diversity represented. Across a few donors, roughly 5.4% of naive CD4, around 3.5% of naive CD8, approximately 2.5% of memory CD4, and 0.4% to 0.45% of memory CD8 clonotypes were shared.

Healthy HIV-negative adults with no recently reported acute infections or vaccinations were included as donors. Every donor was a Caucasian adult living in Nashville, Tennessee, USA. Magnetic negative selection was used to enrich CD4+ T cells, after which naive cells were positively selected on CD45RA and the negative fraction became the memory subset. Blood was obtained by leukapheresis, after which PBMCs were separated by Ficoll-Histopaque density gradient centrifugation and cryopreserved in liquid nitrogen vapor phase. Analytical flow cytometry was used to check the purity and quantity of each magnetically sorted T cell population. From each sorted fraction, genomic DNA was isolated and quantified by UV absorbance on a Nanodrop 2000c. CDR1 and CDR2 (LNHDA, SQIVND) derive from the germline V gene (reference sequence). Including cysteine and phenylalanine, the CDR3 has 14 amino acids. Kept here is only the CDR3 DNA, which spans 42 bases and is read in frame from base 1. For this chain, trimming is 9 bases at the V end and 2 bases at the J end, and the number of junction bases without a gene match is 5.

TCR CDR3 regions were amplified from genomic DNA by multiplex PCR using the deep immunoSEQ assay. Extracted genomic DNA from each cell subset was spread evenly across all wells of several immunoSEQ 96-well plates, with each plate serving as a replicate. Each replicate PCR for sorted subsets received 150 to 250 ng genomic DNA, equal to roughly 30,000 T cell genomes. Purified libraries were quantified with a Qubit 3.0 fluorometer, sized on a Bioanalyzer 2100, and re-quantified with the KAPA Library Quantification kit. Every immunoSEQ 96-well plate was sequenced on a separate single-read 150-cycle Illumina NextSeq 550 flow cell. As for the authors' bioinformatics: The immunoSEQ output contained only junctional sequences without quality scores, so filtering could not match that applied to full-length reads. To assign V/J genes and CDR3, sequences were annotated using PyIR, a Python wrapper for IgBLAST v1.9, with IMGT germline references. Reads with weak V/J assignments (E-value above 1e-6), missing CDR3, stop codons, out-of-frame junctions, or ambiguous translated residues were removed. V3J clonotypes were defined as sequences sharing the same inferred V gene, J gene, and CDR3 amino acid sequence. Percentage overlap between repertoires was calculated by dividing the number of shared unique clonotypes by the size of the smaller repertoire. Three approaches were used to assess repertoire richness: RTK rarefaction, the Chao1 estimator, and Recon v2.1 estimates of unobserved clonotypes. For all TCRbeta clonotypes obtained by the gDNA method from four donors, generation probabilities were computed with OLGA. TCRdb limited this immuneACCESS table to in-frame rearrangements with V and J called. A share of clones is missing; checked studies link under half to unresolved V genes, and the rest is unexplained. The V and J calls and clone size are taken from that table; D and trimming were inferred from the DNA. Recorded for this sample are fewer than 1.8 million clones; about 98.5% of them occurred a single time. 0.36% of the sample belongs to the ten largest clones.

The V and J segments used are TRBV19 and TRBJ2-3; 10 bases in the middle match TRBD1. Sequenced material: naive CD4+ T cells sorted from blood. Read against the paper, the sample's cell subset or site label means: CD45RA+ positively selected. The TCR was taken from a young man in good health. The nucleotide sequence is TGTGCCAGCCAGACAGGGGGCATCACAGATACGCAGTATTTT. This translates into CASQTGGITDTQYF.